This T cell receptor (beta chain) was profiled in a study of cytomegalovirus exposure and HLA in healthy donors (dated by TCRdb to 2017 to 2019). Some background on the complete study: According to an earlier analysis of 587 of the donors, roughly 180 million T cells yielded 100 million or so unique TCR beta sequences and 276 Gb of sequence data. Roughly 320 gigabases of sequencing data and 70 million to 95 million unique TCR sequences made up an early release that covered 640 HLA-typed donors. Among the roughly 400 genotyped donors, approximately 82% belonged to the genetic ancestry cluster associated with self-reported Caucasian donors. The aim of the study was to test whether cataloging public T cell receptors could identify signatures of past pathogen exposure. The T cell repertoires of some 670 subjects were profiled by immunosequencing and related to cytomegalovirus serostatus. Along with the roughly 670-subject first cohort, a separate validation cohort of approximately 110 different subjects was used. High-throughput TCR immunosequencing, statistical association of individual TCRs with disease status, and machine learning were combined to predict cytomegalovirus infection status. A later analysis re-examined previously published TCR beta repertoires from just over 650 donors and added high-resolution HLA genotyping to investigate patterns of TCR occurrence. Rather than using new phenotypic data, the later analysis identified candidate immune exposures from TCR beta sequences and from how often those sequences occurred across donors. An earlier analysis of fewer than 700 of the donors applied high-throughput TCR beta sequencing to assess whether each TCR beta V gene segment acted as functional or pseudogenic. Alongside the repertoire data, information on donor age, sex, ethnicity and CMV serostatus was compiled. A later genetic analysis used genome-wide SNP genotypes for about 60% of the roughly 670 donors, treating that subset as a discovery cohort. All discovery cohort repertoires had been generated on a single sequencing platform. HLA typing covered class I and class II loci at four-digit resolution. The number of typed donors differed by locus: roughly 629-640 for A, B, C, DRB1 and DQB1; 522 for DQA1; roughly 600 for DPA1; and 400 to 480 for DPB1. A few DR-DQ haplotypes were handled as single units for association and clustering because linkage in the cohort was strong. Across 300 to 400 genotyped donors of the cohort, an average of roughly 250,000 unique TCR beta nucleotide sequences per donor were sequenced, and around 20% of those sequences were non-productive. Summary of the overall study and its limitations: Presence/absence analyses assumed roughly uniform sequencing depth across donors, an assumption that may not hold. In a later analysis, HLA-associated TCR beta chains showed more clonal expansion and lower generation probabilities than non-associated chains that were equally common. Because the 87-base-pair reads could not distinguish some IMGT-functional V segments, including TRBV6-2 and TRBV6-3, those segments were excluded. A later analysis found that TCR association rates varied across HLA loci, with DRB1 alleles showing the most associated TCRs and HLA-C alleles the fewest. A further reported finding was that TCR beta sequences accurately predicted the HLA-A and HLA-B alleles for most subjects in the first cohort. V-gene and J-gene trimming of TCR beta chains was associated with a missense DCLRE1C variant in a later genetic analysis, and the association was replicated in an independent cohort. In both the original and validation cohorts, the classifier was reported to diagnose cytomegalovirus status with high specificity and sensitivity. Because some donors lacked HLA typing at each locus, the association tests relied only on the typed subset. The earlier analysis of 587 of the donors excluded approximately 15 rarely observed V segments, including chromosome 9 orphons, because counts were too low. A cluster of highly shared sequence variants was judged likely to represent a technical artifact of the sequencing pipeline. Linkage disequilibrium might explain the correlated functional status among segregating V segments, but an unknown experimental factor could not be excluded. In the study, 150 to 200 TCR beta chains were listed as associated with cytomegalovirus. Three of the identified cytomegalovirus-associated TCR beta chains were confirmed in vitro to be specific for cytomegalovirus antigens. According to a later analysis, most CMV-associated TCR beta chains appeared to be HLA-restricted, and the HLA associations seemed to be driven largely by CMV exposure. While some public TCRs were present in many individuals, most TCR sequences turned up only very rarely across donors. It was suggested by the authors that the approach could potentially be generalized to other disease states and immunological phenotypes. An earlier analysis of around 600 of the donors showed that most TCR beta V segments appeared in productive rearrangements either about 90% or about 30% of the time, which broadly matched IMGT annotations. This cohort had only TCR beta chains sequenced, and the lack of alpha or paired-chain data limited which features could be detected. A later analysis reported that several top co-occurrence clusters appeared linked to parvovirus B19, influenza, CMV and Epstein-Barr virus. Strong co-occurrence of HLA alleles, especially DR and DQ, made assigning TCR associations to individual alleles difficult. A later analysis associated roughly 17,000 TCR beta sequences with specific HLA alleles at a false discovery rate of 0.05. According to a later genetic analysis, donors in an Asian-associated ancestry cluster had fewer N-insertions in productive TCRs than the roughly 670-donor mean. CMV serostatus was the only immune exposure information available for the cohort.

The cohort comprised around 700 healthy bone marrow donors. Cohort members were all nominally healthy when sampled, although unrecorded immune exposures were likely present. The donor tested CMV seronegative, placing the donor among the 300 to 450 seronegative members of the cohort. Every donor gave a peripheral blood sample, and the peripheral blood mononuclear cells from that sample were used for TCR beta sequencing. Genomic DNA was extracted from the blood cell samples with the Qiagen DNeasy Blood Extraction Kit. The CDR3 contains 15 residues, cysteine and phenylalanine counted. This entry keeps only the CDR3 DNA: 45 bases, framed from base 1. Library preparation used the immunoSEQ multiplex PCR assay. A mixture of 60 forward primers for TCR Vbeta segments and 13 reverse primers for TCR Jbeta segments was used in the multiplex PCR. Amplification of the CDR3 region of rearranged TCR beta genes was performed with a multiplex PCR assay on genomic DNA. On the Illumina HiSeq System, the amplified TCR beta libraries were sequenced as 87-base-pair reads. Turning to the authors' computational methods: A later analysis tallied about 77 million unique TCR beta chains across the 550 to 850 repertoires, and some 12 million of those chains were shared by two or more donors. Raw reads were error-corrected and collapsed into unique sequences by a nearest-neighbor algorithm in which closely related sequences were merged to remove PCR and sequencing errors. CDR3 sequences were aligned to IMGT reference sequences to assign V, D and J gene segments. For a sequence to be retained, a match of at least six nucleotides was required to both a V gene segment and a J gene segment. A rearrangement counted as productive if the CDR3 had no stop codons and remained in frame with V and J, and every other rearrangement counted as non-productive. CDR3 was defined according to IMGT convention as the region running from the second conserved V-encoded cysteine to the conserved J-encoded phenylalanine. The earlier analysis of 587 of the donors excluded sequences that lacked an unambiguous match to a single V gene segment. In an earlier analysis of 587 of the donors, a V segment was called functional when productive rearrangements were above 56.7%, and segregating when the standard deviation between donors exceeded 5%. A statistical classification framework was built for diagnosing cytomegalovirus status from the catalog of TCR beta chain sequences. In a later analysis, TCR nucleotide sequences were compared against IMGT/GENE-DB human TR gene sequences so that V and J genes could be assigned. The TCRdist pipeline was used in a later analysis to assign CDR3 sequences and most-parsimonious VDJ recombination scenarios. In a later analysis, each TCR beta chain was defined by its CDR3 amino acid sequence together with its V-gene family, and reads lacking a unique V-gene family were excluded. In a later analysis, 500 to 650 highly shared, low-generation-probability nucleotide sequences were removed to address suspected cross-contamination and a sequencing artifact. In a later analysis, a clonal expansion index was calculated for each public chain from normalized within-repertoire ranks of inferred template counts. Generation probabilities in a later analysis came from a VDJ recombination model fitted to out-of-frame rearrangements, and those results were checked against IGoR. In a later analysis, hypergeometric tests were used to score TCR-TCR, TCR-HLA and TCR-CMV co-occurrence, with a repertoire-size bias correction applied to TCR pairs. False discovery rates were estimated in a later analysis by permuting HLA or CMV assignments 20 times. In a later analysis, co-occurring TCRs were grouped using DBSCAN, and TCRdist sequence similarity was added for clustering within HLA-allele-positive subsets. Repertoires with fewer than 30,000 or more than 120,000 public chains, plus five repertoires with anomalous nucleotide sharing, were excluded from co-occurrence clustering. Imported from immuneACCESS, the table was reduced by TCRdb to in-frame sequences with V and J called. These copies leave out some clones; in studies compared against another copy, an unresolved V gene accounts for under half, and the cause of the remainder is not known. Clonal size and the V and J genes are those of that table, whereas D and trimming came from the DNA. For this sample there are tens of thousands of clones; around 70% appear just once. Over 8% of the sample lies in the top ten.

This clone has more than one count but fewer than ten. This receptor's antigen is unknown. Qualities for individual bases were not recorded, and no much larger clone is one base off. The TCR was taken from a woman between 45 and 65 years old in good health and CMV-seronegative. The sample taken for sequencing was PBMCs. This chain is built from TRBV21-1 and TRBJ1-1; the table calls TRBD1, which could not be checked here. TRBV21-1 is a documented pseudogene. CDR3 region: CASSKGRDTNTEAFF. The nucleotide sequence reads as follows: TGTGCCAGCAGCAAAGGAAGGGACACGAACACTGAAGCTTTCTTT.